A single sample gave rise to the 5 T cell receptor beta chains below, sequenced in a study of blood T cell repertoires in COVID-19. The protocol was immunoSEQ multiplex PCR, while the TCRdb copy is restricted to in-frame clones and leaves out a portion. The table lists a few hundred thousand clones, about 89% of them singletons. The specimen was peripheral blood. The receptors were gathered from a woman aged 35 to 49 who had recovered from COVID-19.

The chain uses TRBV7-3 and TRBJ2-7; 7 bases fit TRBD2. Germline CDR1 and CDR2: SGHTA and FQGTGA. V lost 3 bases to trimming and J lost 3 bases; unmatched junction nucleotides: 2. This CDR3 spans 13 amino acids. CDR3 region: CASSFERGYEQYF. In nucleotides, the CDR3 is TGTGCCAGCAGCTTCGAGCGGGGCTACGAGCAGTACTTC. Full variable domain (outside the CDR3, taken from reference TRBV7-3 and TRBJ2-7): GAGVSQTPSNKVTEKGKYVELRCDPISGHTALYWYRQSLGQGPEFLIYFQGTGAADDSGLPNDRFFAVRPEGSVSTLKIQRTERGDSAVYLCASSFERGYEQYFGPGTRLTVT.

This chain connects TRBV18 to TRBJ1-1, with 10 bases matching TRBD1. The trim removed 3 bases at V and 3 bases at J, leaving 7 bases unmatched. Germline V gives CDR1 KGHSH, CDR2 LQKENI. This CDR3 comprises 16 residues. The CDR3: CASSPLDRGQDTEAFF. The CDR3 nucleotides are TGTGCCAGCTCACCCCTTGACAGGGGGCAGGACACTGAAGCTTTCTTT. The full variable domain, rest sourced from reference TRBV18 and TRBJ1-1, is NAGVMQNPRHLVRRRGQEARLRCSPMKGHSHVYWYRQLPEEGLKFMVYLQKENIIDESGMPKERFSAEFPKEGPSILRIQQVVRGDSAAYFCASSPLDRGQDTEAFFGQGTRLTVV.

This rearrangement joins TRBV11-2 to TRBJ2-1; the match to TRBD2 covers 10 bases. J was trimmed by 0 bases and V by 5 bases; bases with no gene match: 4. CDR1 and CDR2 from the germline V gene are SGHAT and FQNNGV. This CDR3 contains 16 residues. CDR3 residues: CASSKVAGGSYNEQFF. In nucleotides, the CDR3 is TGTGCCAGCAGCAAAGTAGCGGGAGGCTCCTACAATGAGCAGTTCTTC.

The chain is built from TRBV19 and TRBJ1-5, with TRBD1 as a possible D gene (5 bases). Germline CDR1 is LNHDA and CDR2 is SQIVND (reference sequence). The length of the CDR3 is 18 residues. V lost 5 bases to trimming and J lost 2 bases, with 22 bases between them. CDR3 bases: TGTGCCAGTAGTGGCCTGCGACAGACCCCCGGTGGCAATCAGCCCCAGCATTTT. Translated: CASSGLRQTPGGNQPQHF. The full variable domain, with the rest looked up from reference TRBV19 and TRBJ1-5, is DGGITQSPKYLFRKEGQNVTLSCEQNLNHDAMYWYRQDPGQGLRLIYYSQIVNDFQKGDIAEGYSVSREKKESFPLTVTSAQKNPTAFYLCASSGLRQTPGGNQPQHFGDGTRLSIL.

The chain carries TRBV10-3 and TRBJ2-5, with 8 bases aligning to TRBD2. The CDR3 runs 15 residues. The V and J ends lost 2 bases and 5 bases, in that order; junction bases with no gene match: 7. The V gene's germline CDR1 is ENHRY and CDR2 SYGVKD. The chain's CDR3 is CAISEGREAGETQYF. The DNA for the CDR3 is TGTGCCATCAGTGAGGGGCGGGAGGCCGGGGAGACCCAGTACTTC.